Sequencing of this TCR beta chain was carried out in a study of T-cell reconstitution after alpha-beta-depleted transplantation in children. The CDR3 is 14 amino acids. Germline-derived CDR1 and CDR2 are MDHEN and SYDVKM. With 4 bases removed from V and 10 bases from J, the gap between germline ends came to 17 bases. The TCRbeta library incorporated unique molecular identifiers. A single record per CDR3 protein comes from TCRdb applying MiXCR to the PCR reads. The sample holds some 520,000 distinct CDR3 sequences, around a third seen once. This receptor was obtained from a human donor who donated a stem cell graft to a child with aplastic anemia. The J gene is TRBJ2-1, the V gene TRBV28; a weak D match, TRBD2 (5 bases). Source: PBMCs from the stem cell graft donor, taken from the stem cell graft. DNA for the CDR3: TGTGCCAGCAGTTCCTCCTCACTAGGATCCGAGCAGTTCTTC. It encodes CASSSSSLGSEQFF.